Listed here is a single T cell receptor beta chain. What it binds is unknown. Some clones are missing from TCRdb's copy, which holds only in-frame ones; the method was immunoSEQ multiplex PCR. The sample includes tens of thousands of clones, just under 80% of them seen just once. This sample stems from a study of OX40 agonist ivuxolimab in advanced cancers. About the study: Patients assigned to dose escalation were diagnosed with hepatocellular carcinoma, melanoma, renal cell or head and neck cancer. Patients were 82.7% male with ages about 20 to 79, mean about 65. Broader study findings: At 0.1 to 3.0 mg/kg, CD4+ and CD8+ blood T cells expanded clonally by week 6.

The V end lost 8 bases, the J end lost 4 bases, and 21 bases lay between the germline ends. CDR1 and CDR2 from the germline V gene are MGHDK and SYGVNS. This CDR3 region has 15 residues. The chain is built from TRBV25-1 and TRBJ2-7; possible D gene TRBD1, 7 bases. The source was CD4+ or CD8+ T cells sorted from blood, collected in a trial of the OX40 agonist ivuxolimab. This receptor was taken from an adult with an advanced solid tumor such as melanoma, head and neck, liver or kidney cancer. The CDR3 DNA is TGTGCCAGCGCGGGGAGACAGGGCCAATGGTACGAGCAGTACTTC. Its protein is CASAGRQGQWYEQYF.